The next 28 T cell receptor beta chains were all read from a single sample in a study of blood T cell repertoires in COVID-19. The assay was immunoSEQ multiplex PCR, and TCRdb's table has in-frame clones only and misses some. The data show tens of thousands of clones, roughly 82% seen once. What was sequenced was peripheral blood. Every receptor here comes from a human donor in a cohort sampled during active COVID-19.

The genes are TRBV6-2 or TRBV6-3 and TRBJ1-2; D unresolved. Germline CDR1 reads MNHEY; CDR2 reads SVGEGT. V lost 0 bases and J 7 bases, leaving 12 bases between the germline ends. CDR3 size: 14 residues. For the CDR3, the DNA is TGTGCCAGCAGTTACTCCCTGGTGGGCTTTGGCTACACCTTC. It codes for CASSYSLVGFGYTF.

The chain uses TRBV3-1 (or the pseudogene TRBV3-2) and TRBJ1-2; TRBD1 aligns across 7 bases. Germline loops: CDR1 LGHDT, CDR2 YNNKEL (reference sequence). The CDR3 has 13 residues. The trim removed 1 base at V and 6 bases at J, leaving 2 bases unmatched. This CDR3 is CASSQGQGDGYTF. The CDR3 nucleotides are TGTGCCAGCAGCCAAGGACAGGGTGATGGCTACACCTTC.

The V gene is TRBV30, the J gene TRBJ1-6; TRBD1 might be the D (6 bases). The germline V and J ends were trimmed by 4 bases and 5 bases, with 9 bases remaining between them. The CDR3 totals 13 residues. Germline loops: CDR1 GTSNPN, CDR2 SVGIG (reference sequence). CDR3 in amino acids: CAWTTGNNSPLHF. In nucleotides, the CDR3 is TGTGCCTGGACCACAGGGAATAATTCACCCCTCCACTTT.

V is TRBV30 and J is TRBJ1-2; D uncertain. V lost 3 bases to trimming and J lost 6 bases, with 11 bases between them. The CDR3 spans 12 residues. CDR1 is GTSNPN, CDR2 SVGIG, per germline (reference sequence). The chain's CDR3 is CAWSPGRDGYTF. The CDR3 DNA reads TGTGCCTGGAGCCCAGGCCGTGATGGCTACACCTTC.

The V and J genes are TRBV10-3 and TRBJ2-7; D perhaps matches TRBD2 (7 bases). Germline loops: CDR1 ENHRY, CDR2 SYGVKD. Trimming pared 8 bases from V and 2 bases from J, leaving 16 bases between. The CDR3 sequence is 14 residues long. CDR3 in DNA: TGTGCCATCTGGGGGGGACAAGGAGCCTACGAGCAGTACTTC. It codes for CAIWGGQGAYEQYF.

The J gene is TRBJ1-1, the V gene TRBV19, with D possibly TRBD1 on 6 matching bases. The germline V gene encodes CDR1 LNHDA and CDR2 SQIVND (reference sequence). V was pared by 5 bases and J by 6 bases, with 19 bases between. This CDR3 has 15 residues. Here the CDR3 DNA reads TGTGCCAGTAGTCGTACAGGGAGTGGACTTGCTGAAGCTTTCTTT. It specifies CASSRTGSGLAEAFF.

The J gene is TRBJ2-2, the V gene TRBV7-3; D might be TRBD2 (6 bases). This CDR3 spans 15 amino acids. Germline V gene lookup returns CDR1 SGHTA and CDR2 FQGTGA. Deletions cut 5 bases from V and 2 bases from J, with 12 bases between. The DNA for the CDR3 is TGTGCCAGCAGCCTCGGGACTCTTAACACCGGGGAGCTGTTTTTT. This gives the protein CASSLGTLNTGELFF. The entire variable domain, with the rest obtained from reference TRBV7-3 and TRBJ2-2, is as follows: GAGVSQTPSNKVTEKGKYVELRCDPISGHTALYWYRQSLGQGPEFLIYFQGTGAADDSGLPNDRFFAVRPEGSVSTLKIQRTERGDSAVYLCASSLGTLNTGELFFGEGSRLTVL.

V and J are TRBV7-2 and TRBJ1-1; 9 nucleotides match TRBD1. V lost 6 bases and J lost 4; bases outside the gene matches: 9. CDR1 is SGHTA and CDR2 is FQGNSA in the germline V gene. The CDR3 sequence is 15 residues long. The chain's CDR3 is CASRSDRGWGTEAFF. CDR3 in DNA: TGTGCCAGCAGAAGCGACAGGGGGTGGGGCACTGAAGCTTTCTTT.

The chain combines TRBV6-5 with TRBJ1-3; 7 nucleotides line up with TRBD1. Germline CDR1 MNHEY, CDR2 SVGAGI. Losses at the gene ends were 4 bases for V and 2 bases for J; bases not matched to a gene: 5. The CDR3 totals 15 residues. The CDR3 DNA reads TGTGCCAGCAGTTCCCCGACAGGGACTGGAAACACCATATATTTT. Translated: CASSSPTGTGNTIYF.

This chain uses TRBV14 with TRBJ2-2; 8 positions agree with TRBD2. The CDR3 contains 16 residues. V gave up 2 bases and J gave up 2 bases; unmatched junction bases: 4. Looked up from germline, CDR1 is SGHDN and CDR2 is FVKESK. The CDR3 coding sequence is TGTGCCAGCAGCCAATTCTTAGCGGGAAACACCGGGGAGCTGTTTTTT. Its protein product is CASSQFLAGNTGELFF. Supplemented by reference TRBV14 and TRBJ2-2, the full variable domain reads EAGVTQFPSHSVIEKGQTVTLRCDPISGHDNLYWYRRVMGKEIKFLLHFVKESKQDESGMPNNRFLAERTGGTYSTLKVQPAELEDSGVYFCASSQFLAGNTGELFFGEGSRLTVL.

The gene calls are TRBV4-2 and TRBJ2-1; 12 bases fit TRBD1. CDR1 and CDR2 (germline): LGHNA, YNFKEQ. The CDR3 is 16 residues long. V lost 3 bases and J lost 5; bases outside the gene matches: 5. CDR3 nucleotides: TGTGCCAGCAGCCAGGGACAGGGGGCTTTGGACAATGAGCAGTTCTTC. Encoded protein: CASSQGQGALDNEQFF.

V usage is TRBV24-1 and J usage is TRBJ2-1; no definite D call. From germline, CDR1 is KGHDR and CDR2 SFDVKD. The CDR3 is made up of 16 amino acids. V shed 3 bases and J shed 5 bases, with 16 bases lying between them. Written as DNA, the CDR3 is TGTGCCACCAGTGATCCACAAGCTCGCGGTAACAATGAGCAGTTCTTC. Translated: CATSDPQARGNNEQFF.

The chain carries TRBV4-1 and TRBJ1-6, with D maybe TRBD1 (6 bases). From germline, CDR1 is MGHRA and CDR2 YSYEKL. V dropped 1 base and J dropped 6 bases, with 13 bases sitting between them. This CDR3 comprises 16 residues. CDR3: CASSQVAGDRNSPLHF. The DNA of the CDR3 is TGCGCCAGCAGCCAAGTGGCAGGGGATCGTAATTCACCCCTCCACTTT.

This sequence joins TRBV30 and TRBJ1-2, with 7 bases lining up with TRBD1. The CDR3 loop spans 17 amino acids. After removal of 5 bases from V and 4 bases from J, the junction contained 19 bases not matched to a gene. Germline CDR1 reads GTSNPN; CDR2 reads SVGIG (reference sequence). The CDR3 DNA is TGTGCCTGGCGTGGACTTGGACAGGCGGGGATGGGCTATGGCTACACCTTC. It yields the protein CAWRGLGQAGMGYGYTF. Variable domain in full (rest from reference TRBV30 and TRBJ1-2): SQTIHQWPATLVQPVGSPLSLECTVEGTSNPNLYWYRQAAGRGLQLLFYSVGIGQISSEVPQNLSASRPQDRQFILSSKKLLLSDSGFYLCAWRGLGQAGMGYGYTFGSGTRLTVV.

The chain recombines TRBV24-1 with TRBJ1-2, with 8 bases aligning to TRBD1. V shed 1 base, J shed 4 bases, and the junction held 16 bases outside the gene matches. Germline loops: CDR1 KGHDR, CDR2 SFDVKD. The CDR3 runs 19 residues. The chain's CDR3 is CATSDFRTGQGPSSYGYTF. CDR3 sequence (DNA): TGTGCCACCAGTGATTTTCGGACAGGGCAGGGACCCAGCAGCTATGGCTACACCTTC.

The V gene is TRBV6-5, the J gene TRBJ1-2; the match to TRBD1 covers 7 bases. CDR3 size: 14 residues. Germline lookup yields CDR1 MNHEY and CDR2 SVGAGI. V trimming: 6 bases; J trimming: 4 bases; junction bases outside the gene matches: 8. CDR3 bases: TGTGCCAGCAGGGAGCGACAGGGCCCCTATGGCTACACCTTC. Translating gives CASRERQGPYGYTF.

The chain combines TRBV5-1 with TRBJ2-2; 7 nucleotides agree with TRBD1. J gave up 3 bases and V 3 bases, and 5 bases lay outside the gene matches. Germline V CDR1 and CDR2: SGHRS, YFSETQ. The length of the CDR3 is 15 residues. Here the CDR3 DNA reads TGCGCCAGCAGCTACGGACAGGTGTACACCGGGGAGCTGTTTTTT. This encodes CASSYGQVYTGELFF.

This clone was detected once. This chain links TRBV25-1 with TRBJ2-3; D perhaps matches TRBD1 (6 bases). The germline V gene has CDR1 MGHDK and CDR2 SYGVNS. The CDR3 sequence is 15 residues long. Trimming left V 1 base short and J 4 bases short, with 12 bases between. CDR3 in amino acids: CASSEFTGSSDTQYF. The DNA of the CDR3 is TGTGCCAGCAGTGAATTCACAGGGTCCTCAGATACGCAGTATTTT.

The genes are TRBV11-3 and TRBJ2-2, with no clear D. The CDR3 is made up of 15 amino acids. Trimming stripped 4 bases from V and 8 bases from J, with 17 bases between. CDR1 and CDR2 from the germline V gene are SGHNT and YENEEA. CDR3 protein: CASSSSDTSPGELFF. CDR3 nucleotide sequence: TGTGCCAGCAGCTCCTCCGACACTTCCCCGGGGGAGCTGTTTTTT.

This chain joins TRBV19 and TRBJ1-1, with TRBD1 identical over 11 bases. The germline CDR1 and CDR2 sequences are LNHDA and SQIVND (reference sequence). The CDR3 spans 14 residues. Unmatched junction bases numbered 4, after V lost 4 bases and J lost 6 bases. The CDR3: CASSTDRGPSEAFF. The CDR3 DNA is TGTGCCAGTAGTACGGACAGGGGGCCGTCTGAAGCTTTCTTT.

J is TRBJ2-5 and V is TRBV5-4; a possible D gene is TRBD1 (6 bases). There are 15 residues in the CDR3. Germline CDR1 and CDR2: SGHNT and YYREEE (reference sequence). V was trimmed by 2 bases and J by 2 bases, leaving 13 bases between them. CDR3 sequence reads: CASSFNGQTQETQYF. CDR3 nucleotides: TGTGCCAGCAGCTTCAACGGACAGACTCAAGAGACCCAGTACTTC.

This clone was detected only once. This sequence joins TRBV19 and TRBJ2-1; the match to TRBD2 covers 9 bases. The J segment lost 11 bases and the V segment lost 3 bases, leaving 14 bases of the junction unmatched. The length of the CDR3 is 16 residues. Germline CDR1 is LNHDA and CDR2 is SQIVND (reference sequence). The CDR3 here is CASSIFRLAAEDQQFF. In DNA, the CDR3 is TGTGCCAGTAGTATTTTTAGACTAGCGGCGGAGGACCAGCAGTTCTTC. Drawing the rest from reference TRBV19 and TRBJ2-1, the complete variable domain is DGGITQSPKYLFRKEGQNVTLSCEQNLNHDAMYWYRQDPGQGLRLIYYSQIVNDFQKGDIAEGYSVSREKKESFPLTVTSAQKNPTAFYLCASSIFRLAAEDQQFFGPGTRLTVL.

This CDR3 reads CASSANYEQFF. The CDR3 nucleotides are TGTGCCAGCAGCGCGAACTATGAGCAGTTCTTC. The chain recombines TRBV5-4 with TRBJ2-1; D remains unclear. The CDR3 consists of 11 residues. The V gene lost 4 bases and the J gene lost 8 bases, with 7 bases spanning the gap. Germline V gene data show CDR1 as SGHNT and CDR2 as YYREEE (reference sequence).

This chain uses TRBV19 with TRBJ1-1; no clear D gene. V lost 6 bases to trimming and J lost 2 bases, with 10 bases between them. Germline V gives CDR1 LNHDA, CDR2 SQIVND (reference sequence). The CDR3 runs 13 residues. DNA for the CDR3: TGTGCCAGTAGGGAGGAGGTAAACACTGAAGCTTTCTTT. Its translation is CASREEVNTEAFF. Drawing the rest from reference TRBV19 and TRBJ1-1, the complete variable domain is DGGITQSPKYLFRKEGQNVTLSCEQNLNHDAMYWYRQDPGQGLRLIYYSQIVNDFQKGDIAEGYSVSREKKESFPLTVTSAQKNPTAFYLCASREEVNTEAFFGQGTRLTVV.

The chain employs TRBV6-1 and TRBJ2-3, with no clear D. Trimming cost V 3 bases and J 3 bases, with 7 bases left between them. CDR3 length: 13 residues. In germline, CDR1 is MNHNS, CDR2 SASEGT. The CDR3 DNA follows: TGTGCCAGCAGTGACGCACAGACAGATACGCAGTATTTT. Protein: CASSDAQTDTQYF.

The count of this clone is one. V is TRBV27 and J is TRBJ2-3, with TRBD2 matching 7 bases. The germline V gene encodes CDR1 MNHEY and CDR2 SMNVEV (reference sequence). The CDR3 spans 12 residues. The CDR3 DNA sequence: TGTACCACGGCGGGGGGCACAGATACGCAGTATTTT. This gives the protein CTTAGGTDTQYF.

V is TRBV4-1 and J is TRBJ1-2, with 7 bases fitting TRBD1. Germline values: CDR1 MGHRA, CDR2 YSYEKL. CDR3 size: 15 residues. V was pared by 0 bases and J by 2 bases, with 3 bases of the junction left unmatched. CDR3: CASSQDPQGNYGYTF. CDR3 nucleotides: TGCGCCAGCAGCCAAGATCCACAGGGGAACTATGGCTACACCTTC.

The rearrangement uses TRBV5-1 and TRBJ1-1; D may be TRBD1 (6 bases). Germline CDR1 and CDR2: SGHRS and YFSETQ. Trimming stripped 3 bases from V and 0 bases from J, with 15 bases between. This CDR3 has 16 amino acids. CDR3 nucleotides: TGCGCCAGCAGCTCGACCGGACAGTCTTTGAACACTGAAGCTTTCTTT. This codes for CASSSTGQSLNTEAFF.